The rows below give T cell receptor beta chains drawn from one sample of a study of blood T cell repertoires in COVID-19. Sequencing was performed with immunoSEQ multiplex PCR; in TCRdb, only in-frame clones are kept and a portion is missing. The table records roughly 290,000 clones, 75% to 90% of them present only once. The sequenced sample was PBMCs or T cells enriched from blood (not recorded which). The receptors stem from a man aged 30 to 45 who had recovered from COVID-19. The CDR3 runs from the conserved cysteine through the conserved F or W.

j_call: TRBJ1-5; v_call: TRBV4-1; cdr3_aa: CASSQERASNQPQHF
j_call: TRBJ2-1; v_call: TRBV11-2; cdr3_aa: CASSPTSGSYNEQFF
j_call: TRBJ2-7; v_call: TRBV30; cdr3_aa: CAWSRDWASYEQYF
j_call: TRBJ2-7; v_call: TRBV7-8; cdr3_aa: CASSGQTKQIYEQYF
j_call: TRBJ2-1; v_call: TRBV6-5; cdr3_aa: CASKYGQGHEQFF
j_call: TRBJ1-2; v_call: TRBV18; cdr3_aa: CASSPGTGTEYGYTF
j_call: TRBJ2-2; v_call: TRBV7-3; cdr3_aa: CASSSGGLDGELFF
j_call: TRBJ1-1; v_call: TRBV19; cdr3_aa: CASSIVWAPDLNTEAFF
j_call: TRBJ2-7; v_call: TRBV7-9; cdr3_aa: CASSLRGPSYEQYF
j_call: TRBJ2-2; v_call: TRBV15; cdr3_aa: CATSKDRGHDNTGELFF
j_call: TRBJ1-5; v_call: TRBV19; cdr3_aa: CASSYYPGGGNQPQHF
j_call: TRBJ2-3; v_call: TRBV9; cdr3_aa: CASSAHPATSPDTQYF
j_call: TRBJ2-1; v_call: TRBV7-2; cdr3_aa: CASSQTSGGLGEQFF
j_call: TRBJ1-1; v_call: TRBV3-1/TRBV3-2; cdr3_aa: CASSPGGRTEAFF
j_call: TRBJ1-6; v_call: TRBV13; cdr3_aa: CASSLKDYSPLHF